A selection of T cell receptor beta chains follows, all from one sample in a study of blood T cell repertoires in COVID-19. Libraries were prepared by immunoSEQ multiplex PCR; TCRdb keeps only in-frame clonotypes and omits some of them. The sample has 150,000 to 200,000 clones; 88% are singletons. The specimen was peripheral blood. These receptors were collected from a man aged 55-75 years with acute or convalescent COVID-19. The CDR3 runs from the conserved cysteine through the conserved F or W. A D gene is named only where the DNA matches it firmly. Some rows have no size entry. The others give once, few or many, or a class for an expanded clone.

v_call: TRBV6-5; j_call: TRBJ1-5; clone_size: .; d_call: .; cdr3_aa: CAGGGVINQPQHF; cdr3_nt: TGTGCGGGAGGGGGAGTGATCAATCAGCCCCAGCATTTT
v_call: TRBV4-2; j_call: TRBJ1-6; clone_size: .; d_call: .; cdr3_aa: CASSQATAASLGTYNSPLHF; cdr3_nt: TGTGCCAGCAGCCAAGCAACGGCGGCCTCTCTAGGCACCTATAATTCACCCCTCCACTTT
v_call: TRBV5-4; j_call: TRBJ1-4; clone_size: once; d_call: .; cdr3_aa: CASAGGAANEKLFF; cdr3_nt: TGTGCCAGTGCAGGAGGGGCGGCTAATGAAAAACTGTTTTTT
v_call: TRBV4-3; j_call: TRBJ2-2; clone_size: .; d_call: .; cdr3_aa: CASSQGARNTGELFF; cdr3_nt: TGCGCCAGCAGCCAAGGGGCGCGGAACACCGGGGAGCTGTTTTTT
v_call: TRBV27; j_call: TRBJ1-5; clone_size: .; d_call: .; cdr3_aa: CASSLVQGGNQPQHF; cdr3_nt: TGTGCCAGCAGTTTGGTACAGGGTGGCAATCAGCCCCAGCATTTT
v_call: TRBV11-3; j_call: TRBJ1-2; clone_size: .; d_call: .; cdr3_aa: CASSSPGDGDYGYTF; cdr3_nt: TGTGCCAGCAGCTCCCCCGGAGACGGCGACTATGGCTACACCTTC
v_call: TRBV14; j_call: TRBJ1-1; clone_size: .; d_call: .; cdr3_aa: CASSQDLGAVNTEAFF; cdr3_nt: TGTGCCAGCAGCCAAGATTTAGGGGCAGTGAACACTGAAGCTTTCTTT
v_call: TRBV15; j_call: TRBJ1-4; clone_size: .; d_call: TRBD1; cdr3_aa: CATSRLTAGGNEKLFF; cdr3_nt: TGTGCCACCAGCAGGTTAACTGCAGGGGGTAATGAAAAACTGTTTTTT
v_call: TRBV29-1; j_call: TRBJ2-2; clone_size: .; d_call: TRBD2; cdr3_aa: CSVVAGGVNTGELFF; cdr3_nt: TGCAGCGTTGTAGCGGGGGGGGTGAACACCGGGGAGCTGTTTTTT
v_call: TRBV27; j_call: TRBJ1-1; clone_size: few; d_call: .; cdr3_aa: CASSNGPGGATEAFF; cdr3_nt: TGTGCCAGCAGTAATGGACCGGGCGGGGCCACTGAAGCTTTCTTT
v_call: TRBV11-3; j_call: TRBJ2-2; clone_size: .; d_call: .; cdr3_aa: CAFRAGTGELFF; cdr3_nt: TGTGCCTTTCGAGCGGGCACCGGGGAGCTGTTTTTT
v_call: TRBV19; j_call: TRBJ1-2; clone_size: .; d_call: TRBD1; cdr3_aa: CASSPATGIYGYTF; cdr3_nt: TGTGCCAGTAGTCCTGCGACAGGGATCTATGGCTACACCTTC
v_call: TRBV4-2; j_call: TRBJ2-1; clone_size: .; d_call: TRBD2; cdr3_aa: CASSQDPVGLAGVLEQFF; cdr3_nt: TGTGCCAGCAGCCAAGATCCGGTCGGACTAGCGGGAGTGCTTGAGCAGTTCTTC
v_call: TRBV5-6; j_call: TRBJ2-2; clone_size: .; d_call: .; cdr3_aa: CASSPLTTGQRNTGELFF; cdr3_nt: TGTGCCAGCAGCCCTCTTACGACGGGACAACGGAACACCGGGGAGCTGTTTTTT
v_call: TRBV5-1; j_call: TRBJ2-1; clone_size: .; d_call: TRBD1; cdr3_aa: CASSLYRGSSYNEQFF; cdr3_nt: TGCGCCAGCAGCTTGTACAGGGGGAGCTCCTACAATGAGCAGTTCTTC
v_call: TRBV7-6; j_call: TRBJ1-2; clone_size: .; d_call: .; cdr3_aa: CASSSGVGYRDGYTF; cdr3_nt: TGTGCCAGCAGTTCTGGAGTGGGCTACAGGGATGGCTACACCTTC
v_call: TRBV6-2/TRBV6-3; j_call: TRBJ2-5; clone_size: .; d_call: TRBD2; cdr3_aa: CASSSIAGGETQYF; cdr3_nt: TGTGCCAGCAGTTCTATAGCGGGAGGGGAGACCCAGTACTTC
v_call: TRBV27; j_call: TRBJ2-7; clone_size: .; d_call: TRBD2; cdr3_aa: CASSPSSLAGGWSYEQYF; cdr3_nt: TGTGCCAGCAGTCCCTCCTCCCTAGCGGGAGGTTGGTCCTACGAGCAGTACTTC
v_call: TRBV6-5; j_call: TRBJ2-1; clone_size: .; d_call: TRBD1; cdr3_aa: CASSSGQGRQFF; cdr3_nt: TGTGCCAGCAGCTCCGGACAGGGGAGGCAGTTCTTC
v_call: TRBV5-1; j_call: TRBJ2-3; clone_size: .; d_call: TRBD2; cdr3_aa: CASSLALAGGNTDTQYF; cdr3_nt: TGCGCCAGCAGCTTGGCGCTAGCGGGGGGGAACACAGATACGCAGTATTTT
v_call: TRBV25-1; j_call: TRBJ1-2; clone_size: .; d_call: .; cdr3_aa: CASSDPGNYGYTF; cdr3_nt: TGTGCCAGCAGTGACCCCGGGAACTATGGCTACACCTTC
v_call: TRBV5-1; j_call: TRBJ2-6; clone_size: .; d_call: TRBD1; cdr3_aa: CASSSTGAGANVLTF; cdr3_nt: TGCGCCAGCAGCTCTACAGGGGCTGGGGCCAACGTCCTGACTTTC